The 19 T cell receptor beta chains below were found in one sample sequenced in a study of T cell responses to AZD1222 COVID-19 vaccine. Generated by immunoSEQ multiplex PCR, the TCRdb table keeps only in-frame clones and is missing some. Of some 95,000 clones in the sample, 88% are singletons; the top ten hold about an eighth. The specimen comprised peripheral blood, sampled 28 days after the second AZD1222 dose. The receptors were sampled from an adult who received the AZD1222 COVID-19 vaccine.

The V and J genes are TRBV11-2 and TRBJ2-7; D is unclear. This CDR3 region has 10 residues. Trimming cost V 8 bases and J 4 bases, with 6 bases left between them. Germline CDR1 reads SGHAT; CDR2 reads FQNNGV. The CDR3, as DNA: TGTGCCAGCGGGCATTACGAGCAGTACTTC. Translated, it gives CASGHYEQYF.

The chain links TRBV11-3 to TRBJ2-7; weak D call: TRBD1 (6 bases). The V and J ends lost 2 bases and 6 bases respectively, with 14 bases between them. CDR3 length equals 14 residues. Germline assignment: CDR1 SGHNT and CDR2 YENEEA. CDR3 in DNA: TGTGCCAGCAGCTTAAGGAACAGGGTGGGCGAGCAGTACTTC. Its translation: CASSLRNRVGEQYF.

CDR3 in DNA: TGTGCCAGCAGCCCCGGAGCGGGAGTATCGGGAGAGACCCAGTACTTC. Protein: CASSPGAGVSGETQYF. The gene calls are TRBV7-6 and TRBJ2-5, with 8 bases aligning to TRBD2. V was pared by 5 bases and J by 4 bases, with 12 bases of the junction left unmatched. Germline values: CDR1 SGHVS, CDR2 FNYEAQ. The CDR3 has 16 residues.

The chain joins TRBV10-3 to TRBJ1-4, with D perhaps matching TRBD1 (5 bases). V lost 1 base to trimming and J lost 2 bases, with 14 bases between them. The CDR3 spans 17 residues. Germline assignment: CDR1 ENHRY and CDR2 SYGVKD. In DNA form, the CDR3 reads TGTGCCATCAGTGAGTGGTTAGCCGGGGCGACTAATGAAAAACTGTTTTTT. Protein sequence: CAISEWLAGATNEKLFF.

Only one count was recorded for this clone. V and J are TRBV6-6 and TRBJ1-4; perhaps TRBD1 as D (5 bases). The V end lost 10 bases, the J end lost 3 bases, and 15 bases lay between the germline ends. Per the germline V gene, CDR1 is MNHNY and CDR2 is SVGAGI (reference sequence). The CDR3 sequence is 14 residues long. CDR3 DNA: TGTGCCACCGGCCGGGGGTCGGCTAATGAAAAACTGTTTTTT. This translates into CATGRGSANEKLFF.

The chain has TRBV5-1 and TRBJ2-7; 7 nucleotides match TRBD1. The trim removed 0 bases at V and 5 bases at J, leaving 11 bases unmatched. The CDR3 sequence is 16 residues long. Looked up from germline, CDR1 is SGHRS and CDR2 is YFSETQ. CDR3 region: CASSLGGTALHDEQYF. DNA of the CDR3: TGCGCCAGCAGCTTGGGGGGGACAGCCCTTCACGACGAGCAGTACTTC.

The CDR3 nucleotides read TGTGCCAGTAGTATAGCAGGGTTGAAGGAGCCCCAGCATTTT. Translation: CASSIAGLKEPQHF. The J gene is TRBJ1-5, the V gene TRBV19; weak D call: TRBD1 (5 bases). With 1 base removed from V and 8 bases from J, the gap between germline ends came to 12 bases. The CDR3 is 14 amino acids. Per germline, CDR1 LNHDA and CDR2 SQIVND (reference sequence).

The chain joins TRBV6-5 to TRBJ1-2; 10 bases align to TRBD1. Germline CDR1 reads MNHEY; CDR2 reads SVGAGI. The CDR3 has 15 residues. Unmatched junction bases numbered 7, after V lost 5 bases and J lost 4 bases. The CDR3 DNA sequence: TGTGCCAGCAGTCGCCGGGACAGGGGTTCCTATGGCTACACCTTC. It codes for CASSRRDRGSYGYTF.

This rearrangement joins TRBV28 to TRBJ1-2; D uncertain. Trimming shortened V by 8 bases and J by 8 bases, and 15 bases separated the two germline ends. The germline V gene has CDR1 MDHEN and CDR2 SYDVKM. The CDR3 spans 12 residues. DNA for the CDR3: TGTGCCAGCGAATCCGAGGTGATCGGCTACACCTTC. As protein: CASESEVIGYTF.

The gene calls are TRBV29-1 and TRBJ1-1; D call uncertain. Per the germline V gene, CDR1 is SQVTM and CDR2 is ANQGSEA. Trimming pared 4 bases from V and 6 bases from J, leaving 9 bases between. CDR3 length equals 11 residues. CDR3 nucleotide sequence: TGCAGCGTTGGGGCGTCCGCTGAAGCTTTCTTT. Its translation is CSVGASAEAFF.

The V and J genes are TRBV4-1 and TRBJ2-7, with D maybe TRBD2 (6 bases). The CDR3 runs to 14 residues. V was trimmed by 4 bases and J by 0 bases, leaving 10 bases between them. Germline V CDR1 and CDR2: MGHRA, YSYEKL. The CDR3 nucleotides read TGCGCCAGCAGCCCCGGGACTCCCTCCTACGAGCAGTACTTC. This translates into CASSPGTPSYEQYF.

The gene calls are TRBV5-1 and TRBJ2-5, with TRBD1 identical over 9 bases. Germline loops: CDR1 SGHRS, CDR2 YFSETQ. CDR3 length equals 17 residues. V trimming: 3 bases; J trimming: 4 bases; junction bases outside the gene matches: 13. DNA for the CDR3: TGCGCCAGCAGCTCTTACCCCCCGGGACAGGGAAGAGAGACCCAGTACTTC. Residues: CASSSYPPGQGRETQYF. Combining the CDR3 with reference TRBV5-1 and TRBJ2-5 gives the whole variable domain KAGVTQTPRYLIKTRGQQVTLSCSPISGHRSVSWYQQTPGQGLQFLFEYFSETQRNKGNFPGRFSGRQFSNSRSEMNVSTLELGDSALYLCASSSYPPGQGRETQYFGPGTRLLVL.

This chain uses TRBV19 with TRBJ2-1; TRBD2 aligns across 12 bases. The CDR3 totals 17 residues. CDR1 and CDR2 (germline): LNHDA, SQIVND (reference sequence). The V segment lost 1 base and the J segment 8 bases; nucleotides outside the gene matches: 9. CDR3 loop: CASSIVTTSGRSDEQFF. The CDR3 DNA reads TGTGCCAGTAGTATAGTTACCACTAGCGGGAGGTCCGATGAGCAGTTCTTC.

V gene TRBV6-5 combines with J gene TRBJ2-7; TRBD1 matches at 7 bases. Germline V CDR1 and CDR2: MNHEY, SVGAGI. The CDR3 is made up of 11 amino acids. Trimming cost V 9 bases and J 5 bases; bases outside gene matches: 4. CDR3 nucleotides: TGTGCCAGGCGACAGGGCGACGAGCAGTACTTC. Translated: CARRQGDEQYF.

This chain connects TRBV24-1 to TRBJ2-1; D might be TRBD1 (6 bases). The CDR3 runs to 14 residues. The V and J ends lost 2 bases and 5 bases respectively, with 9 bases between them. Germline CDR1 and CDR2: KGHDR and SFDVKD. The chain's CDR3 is CATSDWRTDNEQFF. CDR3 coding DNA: TGTGCCACCAGTGATTGGCGGACAGACAATGAGCAGTTCTTC.

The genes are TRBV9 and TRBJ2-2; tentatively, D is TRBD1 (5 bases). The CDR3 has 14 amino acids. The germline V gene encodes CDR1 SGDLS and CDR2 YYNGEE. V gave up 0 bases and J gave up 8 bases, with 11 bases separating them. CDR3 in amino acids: CASSVEGRVGELFF. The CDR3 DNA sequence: TGTGCCAGCAGCGTAGAAGGCAGGGTAGGGGAGCTGTTTTTT.

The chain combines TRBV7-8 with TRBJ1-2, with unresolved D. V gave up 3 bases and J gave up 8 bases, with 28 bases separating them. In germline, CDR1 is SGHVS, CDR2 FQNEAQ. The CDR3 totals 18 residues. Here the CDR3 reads CASSFTIRKMEGEGGYTF. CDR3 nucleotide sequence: TGTGCCAGCAGCTTTACGATCCGGAAGATGGAGGGCGAAGGCGGCTACACCTTC.

The CDR3 protein is CASKKMESGEAFF. DNA of the CDR3: TGTGCCAGCAAAAAAATGGAGTCTGGTGAAGCTTTCTTT. The chain has TRBV7-6 and TRBJ1-1; D not resolved. The CDR3 length is 13 residues. The germline V and J ends were trimmed by 7 bases and 7 bases, with 16 bases remaining between them. The germline gives CDR1 SGHVS, CDR2 FNYEAQ.

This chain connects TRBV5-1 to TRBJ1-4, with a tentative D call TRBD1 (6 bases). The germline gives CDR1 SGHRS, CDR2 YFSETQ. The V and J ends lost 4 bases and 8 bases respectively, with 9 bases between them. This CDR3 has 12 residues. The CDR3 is CASSPRGEKLFF. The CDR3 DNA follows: TGCGCCAGCAGCCCTAGGGGGGAAAAACTGTTTTTT.